This T cell receptor beta chain was captured in a study of cytomegalovirus exposure and HLA in healthy donors. The overall study: The study placed roughly four fifths of its approximately 380 genotyped donors in the Caucasian-associated ancestry cluster.

About this clone: The antigen is unknown.

Vbeta (60) and Jbeta (13) primers were used in the PCR. The data were produced by immunoSEQ multiplex PCR, yet TCRdb's version contains in-frame clones alone and is incomplete. The table lists about 160,000 clones, 70% to 80% of them singletons, with 1.2% to 1.5% in the top ten. V lost 5 bases and J lost 4, with 14 bases in between. The CDR3 contains 15 residues. The germline gives CDR1 SEHNR, CDR2 FQNEAQ (reference sequence). The study, taken as a whole, reports: Later analysis showed most CMV-associated TCR beta chains appearing HLA-restricted.

Healthy people donating bone marrow made up the donors. The receptor was derived from a man in his sixties in good health and CMV-seronegative. The source material was PBMCs. This chain joins TRBV7-9 and TRBJ2-2, with a possible D match to TRBD2 (5 bases). In nucleotides, the CDR3 is TGTGCCAGCAGCCCGGGGTTAGGGATCACCGGGGAGCTGTTTTTT. This gives the protein CASSPGLGITGELFF.